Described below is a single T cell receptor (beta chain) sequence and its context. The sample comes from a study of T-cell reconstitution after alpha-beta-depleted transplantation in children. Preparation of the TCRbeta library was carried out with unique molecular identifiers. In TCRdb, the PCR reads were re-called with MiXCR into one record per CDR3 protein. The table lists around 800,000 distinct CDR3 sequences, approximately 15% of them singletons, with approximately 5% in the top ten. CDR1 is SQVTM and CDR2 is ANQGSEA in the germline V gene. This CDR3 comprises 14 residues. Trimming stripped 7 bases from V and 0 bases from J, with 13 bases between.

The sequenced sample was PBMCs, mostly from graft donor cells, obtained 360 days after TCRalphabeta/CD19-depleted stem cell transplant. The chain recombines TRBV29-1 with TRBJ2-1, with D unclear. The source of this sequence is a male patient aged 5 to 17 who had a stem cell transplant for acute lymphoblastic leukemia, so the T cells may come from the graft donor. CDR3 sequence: CSGSQYYSYNEQFF. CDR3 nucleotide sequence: TGCAGCGGCTCCCAATACTACTCCTACAATGAGCAGTTCTTC.